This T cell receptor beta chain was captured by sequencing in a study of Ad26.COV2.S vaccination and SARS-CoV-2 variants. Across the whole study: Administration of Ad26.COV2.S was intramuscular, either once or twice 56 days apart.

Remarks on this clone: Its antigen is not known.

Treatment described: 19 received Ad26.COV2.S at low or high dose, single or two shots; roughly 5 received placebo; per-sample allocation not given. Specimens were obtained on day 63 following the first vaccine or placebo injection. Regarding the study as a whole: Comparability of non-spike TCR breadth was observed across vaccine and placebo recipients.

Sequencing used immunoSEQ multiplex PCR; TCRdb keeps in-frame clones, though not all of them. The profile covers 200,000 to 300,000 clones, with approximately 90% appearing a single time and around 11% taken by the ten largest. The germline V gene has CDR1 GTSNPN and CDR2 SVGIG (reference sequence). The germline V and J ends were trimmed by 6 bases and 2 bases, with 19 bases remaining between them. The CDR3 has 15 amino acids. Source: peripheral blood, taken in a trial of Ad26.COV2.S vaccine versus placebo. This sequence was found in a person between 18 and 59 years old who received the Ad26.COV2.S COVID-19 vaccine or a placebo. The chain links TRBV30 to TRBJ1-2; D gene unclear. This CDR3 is CACPPVAEENYGYTF. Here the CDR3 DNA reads TGTGCCTGTCCCCCAGTGGCCGAAGAAAACTATGGCTACACCTTC.